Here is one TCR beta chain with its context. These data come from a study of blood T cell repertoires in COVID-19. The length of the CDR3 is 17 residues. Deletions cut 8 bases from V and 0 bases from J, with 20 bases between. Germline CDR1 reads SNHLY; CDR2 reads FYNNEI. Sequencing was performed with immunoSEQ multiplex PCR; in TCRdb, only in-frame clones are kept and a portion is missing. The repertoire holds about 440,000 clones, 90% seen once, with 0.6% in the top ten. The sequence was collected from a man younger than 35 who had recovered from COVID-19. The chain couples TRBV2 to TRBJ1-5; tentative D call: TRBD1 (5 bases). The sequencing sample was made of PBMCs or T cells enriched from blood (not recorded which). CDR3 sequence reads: CASRKYGPTVSNQPQHF. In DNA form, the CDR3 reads TGTGCCAGCCGGAAATATGGACCGACAGTTAGCAATCAGCCCCAGCATTTT.